The 7 T cell receptor beta chains reported below all come from one sample, sequenced in a study of T cell responses to AZD1222 COVID-19 vaccine. The protocol was immunoSEQ multiplex PCR, while the TCRdb copy is restricted to in-frame clones and leaves out a portion. The table lists about 130,000 clones, more than 90% of them singletons, with roughly 1.1% in the top ten. The sample consisted of peripheral blood, taken 28 days after the second AZD1222 dose. These receptors were taken from an adult who received the AZD1222 COVID-19 vaccine.

The rearrangement joins TRBV10-3 to TRBJ2-6, with TRBD1 matching 8 bases. The CDR3 has 18 amino acids. V was pared by 6 bases and J by 1 base, with 11 bases of the junction left unmatched. The germline V gene has CDR1 ENHRY and CDR2 SYGVKD. This CDR3 reads CAISRGQGGGSGANVLTF. The CDR3 region has the DNA TGTGCCATCAGCAGAGGACAGGGTGGGGGTTCTGGGGCCAACGTCCTGACTTTC.

The V call is TRBV11-1, the J call TRBJ2-1, with D possibly being TRBD1 (5 bases). The ends were cut back, 0 bases at V and 11 bases at J, with 8 bases in the middle. Germline assignment: CDR1 SGHAT and CDR2 FQDESV (reference sequence). The CDR3 spans 12 residues. The CDR3 reads CASSLASGKQFF. The CDR3 region has the DNA TGTGCCAGCAGCTTAGCATCAGGGAAGCAGTTCTTC.

In its sample, this clone was seen once. The chain couples TRBV2 to TRBJ1-2; D might be TRBD1 (5 bases). CDR3 length: 13 residues. Trimming took 1 base from V and 5 from J, leaving 8 bases between them. In germline, CDR1 is SNHLY, CDR2 FYNNEI. CDR3 coding DNA: TGTGCCAGCAGTGAAGGCCGGGGGTATGGCTACACCTTC. Translation: CASSEGRGYGYTF.

The chain is built from TRBV6-6 and TRBJ1-2; D unresolved. The V gene lost 2 bases and the J gene lost 7 bases, with 5 bases spanning the gap. CDR3 length equals 11 residues. CDR1 and CDR2 (germline): MNHNY, SVGAGI (reference sequence). The CDR3 loop reads CASSYGVGYTF. CDR3 nucleotides: TGTGCCAGCAGTTACGGGGTTGGCTACACCTTC.

The rearrangement links TRBV3-1 (or the pseudogene TRBV3-2) to TRBJ2-3; 7 bases line up with TRBD2. Trimming removed 3 bases from V and 0 bases from J; junction bases left unmatched: 3. There are 15 residues in the CDR3. Germline V gene lookup returns CDR1 LGHDT and CDR2 YNNKEL (reference sequence). CDR3 DNA: TGTGCCAGCAGCCACAGACTAGCTAGCACAGATACGCAGTATTTT. It yields the protein CASSHRLASTDTQYF.

This sequence joins TRBV6-1 and TRBJ1-4, with TRBD1 as a possible D gene (5 bases). The CDR3 consists of 16 residues. Germline V gene data show CDR1 as MNHNS and CDR2 as SASEGT. V dropped 1 base and J dropped 6 bases, with 15 bases sitting between them. CDR3 sequence: CASSEVSRARDEKLFF. CDR3 nucleotide sequence: TGTGCCAGCAGTGAAGTTAGTCGGGCCAGGGATGAAAAACTGTTTTTT.

This clone was counted only a few times. The J gene is TRBJ2-7, the V gene TRBV30; D is ambiguous. With 2 bases removed from V and 4 bases from J, the gap between germline ends came to 18 bases. CDR1 and CDR2 (germline): GTSNPN, SVGIG (reference sequence). The CDR3 is 15 residues long. The CDR3 DNA is TGTGCCTGGAGTCCAATCCCCCGACGGAAATACGAGCAGTACTTC. It encodes CAWSPIPRRKYEQYF. The variable domain in full, with the rest retrieved from reference TRBV30 and TRBJ2-7, is SQTIHQWPATLVQPVGSPLSLECTVEGTSNPNLYWYRQAAGRGLQLLFYSVGIGQISSEVPQNLSASRPQDRQFILSSKKLLLSDSGFYLCAWSPIPRRKYEQYFGPGTRLTVT.